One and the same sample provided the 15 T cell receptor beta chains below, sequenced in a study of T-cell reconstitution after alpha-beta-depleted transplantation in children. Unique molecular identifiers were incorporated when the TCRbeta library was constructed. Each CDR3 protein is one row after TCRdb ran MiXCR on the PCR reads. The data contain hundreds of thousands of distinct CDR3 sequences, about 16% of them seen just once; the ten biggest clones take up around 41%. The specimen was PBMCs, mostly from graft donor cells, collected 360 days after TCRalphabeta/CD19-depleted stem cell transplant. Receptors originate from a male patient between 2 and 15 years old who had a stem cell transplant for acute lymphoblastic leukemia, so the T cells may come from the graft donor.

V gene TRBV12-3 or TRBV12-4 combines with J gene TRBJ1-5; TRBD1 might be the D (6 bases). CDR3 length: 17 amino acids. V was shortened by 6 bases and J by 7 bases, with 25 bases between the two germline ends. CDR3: CASSPGESGVEEQPQHF. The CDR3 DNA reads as TGTGCCAGCAGCCCGGGAGAATCAGGGGTAGAGGAGCAGCCCCAGCATTTT.

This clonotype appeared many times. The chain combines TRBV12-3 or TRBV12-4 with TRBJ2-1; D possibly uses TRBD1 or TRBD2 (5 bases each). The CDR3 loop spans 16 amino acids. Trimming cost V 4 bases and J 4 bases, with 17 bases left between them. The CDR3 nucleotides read TGTGCCAGCAGTTGGGTGGGGGTCATAAATTACAATGAGCAGTTCTTC. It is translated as CASSWVGVINYNEQFF.

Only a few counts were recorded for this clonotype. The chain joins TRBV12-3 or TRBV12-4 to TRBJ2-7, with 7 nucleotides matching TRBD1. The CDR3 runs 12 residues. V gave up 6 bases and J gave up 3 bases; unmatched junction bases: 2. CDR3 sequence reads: CASRTGDYEQYF. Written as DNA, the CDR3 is TGTGCCAGCAGAACAGGGGACTACGAGCAGTACTTC.

The CDR3 is CASGLGRYNEQFF. DNA for the CDR3: TGCGCCAGTGGGTTGGGCAGATACAATGAGCAGTTCTTC. The chain has TRBV4-1 and TRBJ2-1; D uncertain. The CDR3 totals 13 residues. Germline V gives CDR1 MGHRA, CDR2 YSYEKL. V dropped 9 bases and J dropped 4 bases, with 13 bases sitting between them.

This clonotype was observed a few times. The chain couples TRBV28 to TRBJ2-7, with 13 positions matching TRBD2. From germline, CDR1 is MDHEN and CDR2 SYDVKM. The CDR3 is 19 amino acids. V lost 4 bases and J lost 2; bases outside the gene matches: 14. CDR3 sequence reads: CASSSSTGTSGAITYEQYF. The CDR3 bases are TGTGCCAGCAGTTCCTCCACCGGGACTAGCGGGGCGATAACCTACGAGCAGTACTTC. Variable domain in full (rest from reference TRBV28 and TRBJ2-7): DVKVTQSSRYLVKRTGEKVFLECVQDMDHENMFWYRQDPGLGLRLIYFSYDVKMKEKGDIPEGYSVSREKKERFSLILESASTNQTSMYLCASSSSTGTSGAITYEQYFGPGTRLTVT.

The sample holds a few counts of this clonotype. CDR3 loop: CASSLEGRGITGELFF. CDR3 bases: TGTGCCAGCAGCTTAGAAGGCAGGGGGATTACCGGGGAGCTGTTTTTT. The chain combines TRBV7-8 with TRBJ2-2, with 7 positions matching TRBD1. CDR1 is SGHVS, CDR2 FQNEAQ, per germline. The CDR3 runs to 16 residues. With 1 base clipped from V and 5 bases from J, the junction kept 7 bases outside the gene matches.

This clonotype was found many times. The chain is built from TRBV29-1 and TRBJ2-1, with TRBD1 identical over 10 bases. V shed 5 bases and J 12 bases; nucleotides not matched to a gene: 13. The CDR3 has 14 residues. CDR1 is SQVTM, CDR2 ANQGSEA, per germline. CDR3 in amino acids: CSVPGTGVWAGQFF. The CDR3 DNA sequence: TGCAGCGTTCCCGGGACAGGGGTTTGGGCGGGGCAGTTCTTC.

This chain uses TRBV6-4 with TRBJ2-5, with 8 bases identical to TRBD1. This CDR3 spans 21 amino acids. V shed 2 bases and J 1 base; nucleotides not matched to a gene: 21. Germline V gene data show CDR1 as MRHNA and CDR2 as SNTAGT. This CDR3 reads CASSDPRTRQGRPSFQETQYF. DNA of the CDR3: TGTGCCAGCAGTGACCCTCGCACTCGACAGGGGAGACCTTCATTCCAAGAGACCCAGTACTTC.

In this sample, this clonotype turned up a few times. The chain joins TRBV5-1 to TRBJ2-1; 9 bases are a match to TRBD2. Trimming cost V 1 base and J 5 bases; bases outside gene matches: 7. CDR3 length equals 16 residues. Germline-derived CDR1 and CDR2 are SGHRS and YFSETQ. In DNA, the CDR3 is TGCGCCAGCAGCTTGCAGCGGGAGGACCTTAACAATGAGCAGTTCTTC. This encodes CASSLQREDLNNEQFF.

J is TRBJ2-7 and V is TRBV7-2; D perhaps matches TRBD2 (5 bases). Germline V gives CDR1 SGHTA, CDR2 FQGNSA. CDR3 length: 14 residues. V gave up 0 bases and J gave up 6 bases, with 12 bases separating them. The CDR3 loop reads CASSLAPTAGEQYF. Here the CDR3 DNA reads TGTGCCAGCAGCTTAGCCCCAACGGCGGGCGAGCAGTACTTC.

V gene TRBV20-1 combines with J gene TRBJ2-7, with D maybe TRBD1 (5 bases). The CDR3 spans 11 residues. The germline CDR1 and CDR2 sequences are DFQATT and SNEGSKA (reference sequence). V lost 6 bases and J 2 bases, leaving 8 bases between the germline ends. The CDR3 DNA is TGCAGTGCCGTGACAGCCTACGAGCAGTACTTC. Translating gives CSAVTAYEQYF.

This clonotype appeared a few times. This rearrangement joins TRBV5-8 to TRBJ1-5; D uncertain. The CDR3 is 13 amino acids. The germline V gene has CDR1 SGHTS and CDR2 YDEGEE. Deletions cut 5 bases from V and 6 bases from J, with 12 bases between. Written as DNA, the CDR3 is TGTGCCAGCAGTACACCTGGACCTCAGCCCCAGCATTTT. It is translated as CASSTPGPQPQHF.

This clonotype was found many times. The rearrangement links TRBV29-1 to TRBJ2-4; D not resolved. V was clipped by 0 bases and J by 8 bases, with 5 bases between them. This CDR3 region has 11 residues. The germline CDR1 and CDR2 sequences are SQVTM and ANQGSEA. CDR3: CSVEEKDIQYF. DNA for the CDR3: TGCAGCGTTGAAGAGAAGGACATTCAGTACTTC.

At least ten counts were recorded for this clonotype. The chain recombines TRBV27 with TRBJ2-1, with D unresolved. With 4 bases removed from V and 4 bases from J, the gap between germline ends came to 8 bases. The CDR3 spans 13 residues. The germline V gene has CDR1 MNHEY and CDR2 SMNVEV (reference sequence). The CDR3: CASSSTPYNEQFF. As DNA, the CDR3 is TGTGCCAGCAGTTCAACACCTTACAATGAGCAGTTCTTC.

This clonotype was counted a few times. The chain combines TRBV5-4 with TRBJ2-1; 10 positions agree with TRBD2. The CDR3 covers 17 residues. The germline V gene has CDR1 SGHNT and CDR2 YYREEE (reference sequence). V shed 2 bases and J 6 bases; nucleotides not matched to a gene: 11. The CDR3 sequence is CASSLSGGLAKINEQFF. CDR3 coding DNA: TGTGCCAGCAGCTTAAGCGGGGGACTAGCGAAGATCAATGAGCAGTTCTTC.